A selection of T cell receptor beta chains follows, all from one sample in a study of blood T cell repertoires in COVID-19. Clones were read by immunoSEQ multiplex PCR, and TCRdb kept only the in-frame ones, dropping some. The table records about 76,000 clones, 91% of them present only once. The specimen was peripheral blood. The source is a human donor in a cohort sampled during active COVID-19. The CDR3 runs from the conserved cysteine through the conserved F or W. D genes are given only for firm matches. Size is stated for part of the rows, as once, few or many counts, or as a class when the clone is expanded.

V	J	D	size	DNA	CDR3
TRBV6-6	TRBJ1-1	NA	once	TGTGCCAGCAGTTACAGGGGCGAGAGTGAAGCTTTCTTT	CASSYRGESEAFF
TRBV2	TRBJ2-5	NA	NA	TGTGCCAGCAGTGTTATGGGGGGGGCCTACGAGACCCAGTACTTC	CASSVMGGAYETQYF
TRBV6-2/TRBV6-3	TRBJ2-1	NA	NA	TGTGCCAGCAGTTACATCCAACACCTCTACAATGAGCAGTTCTTC	CASSYIQHLYNEQFF
TRBV7-2	TRBJ1-2	TRBD1	NA	TGTGCCAGCAGTCTTACGGGGACAGGGGAGGGCTACACCTTC	CASSLTGTGEGYTF
TRBV6-5	TRBJ2-7	NA	NA	TGTGCCAGCAGTTGGGCTCAGGGATCGGGCTACGAGCAGTACTTC	CASSWAQGSGYEQYF
TRBV7-2	TRBJ1-2	TRBD1	once	TGTGCCAGCAGCTTAGTGGGACAGGGGGCGGATGGCTACACCTTC	CASSLVGQGADGYTF
TRBV11-2	TRBJ2-7	NA	NA	TGTGCCAGCAGCTGGACATTAAGAGCCCCGGGTGAGCAGTACTTC	CASSWTLRAPGEQYF
TRBV5-1	TRBJ2-2	TRBD2	NA	TGCGCCAGCAGCTTGACTAGCGACGCCGGGGAGCTGTTTTTT	CASSLTSDAGELFF
TRBV18	TRBJ2-1	NA	NA	TGTGCCAGCTCACAGAGACAGGATACTTCCTACAATGAGCAGTTCTTC	CASSQRQDTSYNEQFF
TRBV29-1	TRBJ2-3	NA	NA	TGCAGCGTTGATCGGCGGGGGCCCGTAATAACGCAGTATTTT	CSVDRRGPVITQYF
TRBV15	TRBJ2-1	NA	NA	TGTGCCACCAGCAGACCGCGCCATGAGCAGTTCTTC	CATSRPRHEQFF
TRBV4-3	TRBJ1-6	NA	NA	TGCGCCAGCAGCCAACGATGGGGGGTCTCTACGGGGTCCTATAATTCACCCCTCCACTTT	CASSQRWGVSTGSYNSPLHF
TRBV19	TRBJ2-3	NA	NA	TGTGCCACCCCCGGGAATACGCAGTATTTT	CATPGNTQYF
TRBV9	TRBJ1-4	NA	NA	TGTGCCAGCAGCGGAAGTTCAGCAACTAATGAAAAACTGTTTTTT	CASSGSSATNEKLFF
TRBV2	TRBJ2-7	TRBD2	once	TGTGCCAGCAGGGCGGGGGGGAGCTCCTACGAGCAGTACTTC	CASRAGGSSYEQYF
TRBV3-1/TRBV3-2	TRBJ2-1	NA	NA	TGTGCCAGCAGCCAAGGACGAGAGGGTGAGCAGTTCTTC	CASSQGREGEQFF
TRBV27	TRBJ1-6	NA	NA	TGTGCCAGCAGTAAACAGGGATCCTATAATTCACCCCTCCACTTT	CASSKQGSYNSPLHF
TRBV7-3	TRBJ1-1	NA	NA	TGTGCCAGCAGCCCGATGACAGCCCTGAACACTGAAGCTTTCTTT	CASSPMTALNTEAFF
TRBV12-3/TRBV12-4	TRBJ1-2	NA	NA	TGTGCCAGCAGTTGGACAGCCTATGGCTACACCTTC	CASSWTAYGYTF
TRBV7-2	TRBJ2-7	NA	NA	TGTGCCAGCAGCTTAGATTCGGCCGGGGAGCAGTACTTC	CASSLDSAGEQYF
TRBV6-5	TRBJ1-2	TRBD1	once	TGTGCCAGCAGTTCACAGGGGTCCAGTGGCTACACCTTC	CASSSQGSSGYTF
TRBV27	TRBJ1-2	NA	NA	TGTGCCAGCAGTTCGACAGCAAACTATGGCTACACCTTC	CASSSTANYGYTF
TRBV30	TRBJ2-1	TRBD2	NA	TGTGCCTGGAGTGTACTGGGACTAGCGGGGGCTTATGAGCAGTTCTTC	CAWSVLGLAGAYEQFF
TRBV10-3	TRBJ1-5	NA	NA	TGTGCCATCAGTGACTTTTTTTTCTCGGAACTAGATAGCAATCAGCCCCAGCATTTT	CAISDFFFSELDSNQPQHF
TRBV4-2	TRBJ1-6	NA	large	TGTGCCAGCAGCCAAGTGGGTCAGGTCCGTTCACCCCTCCACTTT	CASSQVGQVRSPLHF
TRBV6-6	TRBJ2-7	NA	NA	TGTGCCAGCAGTTACTCCTCCGGGACACGGTCGAACGAGCAGTACTTC	CASSYSSGTRSNEQYF
TRBV6-2/TRBV6-3	TRBJ2-7	NA	NA	TGTGCCAGCAGCAATGCAGGGTTCTCCTACGAGCAGTACTTC	CASSNAGFSYEQYF
TRBV7-9	TRBJ2-7	NA	NA	TGTGCCAGCAGTTTCCCCGGGATTGGCCTCTACGAGCAGTACTTC	CASSFPGIGLYEQYF
TRBV18	TRBJ2-5	NA	NA	TGTGCCAGCTCACCACCAGGAGTAGAGACCCAGTACTTC	CASSPPGVETQYF
TRBV6-5	TRBJ2-1	TRBD1	NA	TGTGCCAGCAGTTACTCGGGACAGAAGAATGAGCAGTTCTTC	CASSYSGQKNEQFF
TRBV30	TRBJ1-4	NA	NA	TGTGCCTGGACCATCAGCAGTGGAGCTAATGAAAAACTGTTTTTT	CAWTISSGANEKLFF
TRBV19	TRBJ1-5	NA	many	TGTGCCAGTAGTAATTCAGGAAAGGTGATGGGCAATCAGCCCCAGCATTTT	CASSNSGKVMGNQPQHF
TRBV4-2	TRBJ1-4	TRBD1	NA	TGTGCCAGCAGCCAGGCCGGGACAGGGGGCGAAAAACTGTTTTTT	CASSQAGTGGEKLFF
TRBV6-2/TRBV6-3	TRBJ2-6	NA	NA	TGTGCCAGCAGTTCAGCAGTAGGGAGGTCTGGGGCCAACGTCCTGACTTTC	CASSSAVGRSGANVLTF
TRBV5-6	TRBJ1-2	NA	NA	TGTGCCAGCAGCTTGGATTGGGGGGGAGGCTACACCTTC	CASSLDWGGGYTF
TRBV19	TRBJ2-1	TRBD2	NA	TGTGCCAGTAGTACCGTTAGCGGGGGATACAATGAGCAGTTCTTC	CASSTVSGGYNEQFF
TRBV6-7	TRBJ2-4	TRBD1	NA	TGTGCCAGCAGTTACTCGATAGGACAGGGCTACATTCAGTACTTC	CASSYSIGQGYIQYF
TRBV18	TRBJ1-5	NA	NA	TGTGCCAGCTCACCATCCACCGGGGAAGGCAATCAGCCCCAGCATTTT	CASSPSTGEGNQPQHF
TRBV7-2	TRBJ2-3	NA	NA	TGTGCCAGCAGCCCGGGGAGCACAGATACGCAGTATTTT	CASSPGSTDTQYF
TRBV6-2/TRBV6-3	TRBJ2-3	TRBD2	NA	TGTGCCAGCAGTTACCCCACTAGCGGAGTTAGCACAGATACGCAGTATTTT	CASSYPTSGVSTDTQYF
TRBV19	TRBJ2-1	TRBD1	NA	TGTGCCAGTAGGGAGAACAGGGGGACCTACAATGAGCAGTTCTTC	CASRENRGTYNEQFF
TRBV4-3	TRBJ2-1	NA	once	TGCGCCAGCAGCCAAGCCGCGGACTTCTTAGTCCATGAGCAGTTCTTC	CASSQAADFLVHEQFF
TRBV14	TRBJ2-1	TRBD2	NA	TGTGCCAGCAGCCTGTCCGGGACTAGCGGGGCTGAGCAGTTCTTC	CASSLSGTSGAEQFF
TRBV5-1	TRBJ2-1	NA	NA	TGCGCCAGCAGCTTGGGACTAGGAGAGAAGCAGTTCTTC	CASSLGLGEKQFF
TRBV7-3	TRBJ2-5	NA	NA	TGTGCCAGCAGCTTGGGGGGAGTTCAGGTATCGGAGACCCAGTACTTC	CASSLGGVQVSETQYF
TRBV5-5	TRBJ2-7	TRBD1	NA	TGTGCCAGCAGCTTGGCCTCGGGACAGGCCTCCCACTACGAGCAGTACTTC	CASSLASGQASHYEQYF
TRBV30	TRBJ2-1	TRBD2	NA	TGTGCCTGGACCAAGGGACTAGCGGGTGTCGGTGAGCAGTTCTTC	CAWTKGLAGVGEQFF
TRBV12-3/TRBV12-4	TRBJ1-2	TRBD1	NA	TGTGCCAGCAGGGGGACAGGGGGCTATGGCTACACCTTC	CASRGTGGYGYTF
TRBV11-2	TRBJ1-4	TRBD1	NA	TGTGCCAGCAGCTCGGGACAGGGGGGAGAAAAACTGTTTTTT	CASSSGQGGEKLFF
TRBV16	TRBJ2-6	NA	NA	TGTGCCAGCAGCCCACCATCGAGGGCTTTTGGGGCCAACGTCCTGACTTTC	CASSPPSRAFGANVLTF
TRBV4-2	TRBJ1-2	NA	NA	TGTGCCAGCAGCCAAGATCAGGGTCTTGGGCGTGGCTACACCTTC	CASSQDQGLGRGYTF
TRBV6-5	TRBJ1-2	TRBD1	NA	TGTGCCAGCAGTCGGGACAGACTCCTACCTGGCTACACCTTC	CASSRDRLLPGYTF
TRBV15	TRBJ2-2	TRBD1	NA	TGTGCCACCAGCACTCGGACAGGGAGGGAGCTGTTTTTT	CATSTRTGRELFF
TRBV19	TRBJ1-2	TRBD1	NA	TGTGCCAGTAGTCCCCGGACAGGGTATGGCTACACCTTC	CASSPRTGYGYTF